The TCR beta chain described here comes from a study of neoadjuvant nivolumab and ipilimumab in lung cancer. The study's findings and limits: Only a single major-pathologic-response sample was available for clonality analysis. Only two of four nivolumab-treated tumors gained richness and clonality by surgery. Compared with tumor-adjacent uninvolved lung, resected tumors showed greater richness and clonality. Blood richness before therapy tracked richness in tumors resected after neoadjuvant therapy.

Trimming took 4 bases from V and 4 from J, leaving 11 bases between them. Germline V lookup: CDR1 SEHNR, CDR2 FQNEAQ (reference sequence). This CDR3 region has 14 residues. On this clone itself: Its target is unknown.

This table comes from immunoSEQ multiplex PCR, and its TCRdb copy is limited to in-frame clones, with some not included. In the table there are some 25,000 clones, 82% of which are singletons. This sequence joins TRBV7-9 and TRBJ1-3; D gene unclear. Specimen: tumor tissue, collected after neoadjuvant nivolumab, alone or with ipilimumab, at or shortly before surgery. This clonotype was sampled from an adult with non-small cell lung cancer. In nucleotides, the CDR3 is TGTGCCAGCAGCTCCACCGAAGCGGGAAACACCATATATTTT. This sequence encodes CASSSTEAGNTIYF.